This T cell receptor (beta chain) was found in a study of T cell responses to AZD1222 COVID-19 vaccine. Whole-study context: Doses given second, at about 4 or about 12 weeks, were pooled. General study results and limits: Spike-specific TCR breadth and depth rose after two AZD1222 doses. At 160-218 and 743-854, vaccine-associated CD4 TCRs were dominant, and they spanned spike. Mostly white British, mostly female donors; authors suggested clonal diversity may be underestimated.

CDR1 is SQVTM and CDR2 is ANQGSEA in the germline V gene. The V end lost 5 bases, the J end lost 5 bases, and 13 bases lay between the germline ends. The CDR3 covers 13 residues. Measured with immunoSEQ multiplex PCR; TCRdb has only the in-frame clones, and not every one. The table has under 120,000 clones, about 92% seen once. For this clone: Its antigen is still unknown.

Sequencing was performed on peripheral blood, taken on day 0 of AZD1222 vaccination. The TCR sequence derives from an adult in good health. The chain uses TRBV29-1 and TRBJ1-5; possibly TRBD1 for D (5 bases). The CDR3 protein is CSVSGTEDQPQHF. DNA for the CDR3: TGCAGCGTTTCCGGGACCGAGGATCAGCCCCAGCATTTT. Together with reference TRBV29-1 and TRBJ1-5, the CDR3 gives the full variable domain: SAVISQKPSRDICQRGTSLTIQCQVDSQVTMMFWYRQQPGQSLTLIATANQGSEATYESGFVIDKFPISRPNLTFSTLTVSNMSPEDSSIYLCSVSGTEDQPQHFGDGTRLSIL.